The table lists the clone carrying this TCR beta chain with many counts. Its antigen remains unidentified. Per germline, CDR1 SGHNT and CDR2 YYREEE (reference sequence). There are 10 residues in the CDR3. V was trimmed by 6 bases and J by 8 bases, leaving 8 bases between them. The record originates from a study of CD8+CD57+ T cells in acquired aplastic anemia. Study information: Each DNA sample taken from sorted CD4+ and CD8+ cells came to about 3.4 ug on average. Study results and limitations: The CD8+ Simpson's diversity of patients and controls was not significantly different.

TCR beta VDJ and CDR3 were profiled, and genomic DNA was the template. TCRdb reprocessed the reads via MiXCR and lists one record per CDR3 protein. There are approximately 380,000 distinct CDR3 sequences in the sample; 55% to 75% occur only once, and under 4.5% lies in the top ten. This receptor was identified in a human donor in good health, serving as a control. The material sequenced was sorted CD4+, CD8+, or CD8+CD57+ T cells (not recorded which) from PBMCs. V is TRBV5-4 and J is TRBJ1-1; D is uncertain. The DNA of the CDR3 is TGTGCCAGCATGAGCGTCGAAGCTTTCTTT. Translating gives CASMSVEAFF.